The 15 T cell receptor beta chains reported below all come from one sample, sequenced in a study of blood T cell repertoires in COVID-19. The protocol was immunoSEQ multiplex PCR, while the TCRdb copy is restricted to in-frame clones and leaves out a portion. The sample records 100,000 to 150,000 clones, about 86% being singletons. Sequencing input: peripheral blood. These receptors came from a woman aged 50 to 65 with acute or convalescent COVID-19.

V and J are TRBV12-3 or TRBV12-4 and TRBJ1-2; D possibly corresponds to TRBD1 (5 bases). With 5 bases removed from V and 4 bases from J, the gap between germline ends came to 11 bases. The CDR3 has 13 amino acids. CDR3 sequence reads: CASSEQEIYGYTF. CDR3 in DNA: TGTGCCAGCAGTGAACAGGAGATCTATGGCTACACCTTC.

The V and J genes are TRBV9 and TRBJ2-3; 11 bases align to TRBD2. Per the germline V gene, CDR1 is SGDLS and CDR2 is YYNGEE. The CDR3 has 18 residues. V was clipped by 0 bases and J by 4 bases; unmatched bases: 10. The CDR3 DNA is TGTGCCAGCAGCGTAGCCTCGAGACTAGCGGGGAGCGCAGATACGCAGTATTTT. It is translated as CASSVASRLAGSADTQYF.

The rearrangement uses TRBV6-5 and TRBJ1-2; D remains unclear. The germline V and J ends were trimmed by 2 bases and 3 bases, with 7 bases remaining between them. Germline V gene data show CDR1 as MNHEY and CDR2 as SVGAGI. CDR3 length: 13 residues. The CDR3, as DNA: TGTGCCAGCAGTTACGACGGAGACTATGGCTACACCTTC. Protein product: CASSYDGDYGYTF.

The gene calls are TRBV7-7 and TRBJ1-2, with 11 bases lining up with TRBD1. The ends lost 8 bases at V and 4 bases at J; junction bases unmatched: 6. CDR1 and CDR2 (germline): SSHAT, FNYEAQ (reference sequence). CDR3 length equals 14 residues. The chain's CDR3 is CASPRDRGIYGYTF. The DNA for the CDR3 is TGTGCCAGCCCCAGGGACAGGGGGATCTATGGCTACACCTTC.

This clone was recorded a few times. The chain recombines TRBV21-1 with TRBJ1-5. TRBV21-1 corresponds to a pseudogene. The CDR3 is made up of 14 amino acids. The CDR3 bases are TGTGCCAGCCAATCACTCCGGGGAAGTCAGCCCCAGCATTTT. Residues: CASQSLRGSQPQHF.

The J gene is TRBJ2-2, the V gene TRBV18; the match to TRBD1 covers 9 bases. Trimming cost V 3 bases and J 4 bases; bases outside gene matches: 12. Germline V lookup: CDR1 KGHSH, CDR2 LQKENI. CDR3 length: 18 residues. CDR3 nucleotides: TGTGCCAGCTCACCGACAGGGGGTGTTTATATTGGCACCGGGGAGCTGTTTTTT. Its translation is CASSPTGGVYIGTGELFF.

CDR3 DNA: TGCAGCGTTGAGGGACAGGCCAGCACTGAAGCTTTCTTT. It yields the protein CSVEGQASTEAFF. V gene TRBV29-1 combines with J gene TRBJ1-1, with TRBD1 identical over 8 bases. V lost 3 bases, J lost 4 bases, and 4 bases stayed unmatched. This CDR3 contains 13 residues. The germline V gene has CDR1 SQVTM and CDR2 ANQGSEA.

The rearrangement joins TRBV3-1 (or the pseudogene TRBV3-2) to TRBJ1-6; TRBD1 matches 8 bases. The CDR3 runs to 15 residues. In germline, CDR1 is LGHDT, CDR2 YNNKEL (reference sequence). The V and J ends lost 4 bases and 9 bases, in that order; junction bases with no gene match: 8. The DNA for the CDR3 is TGTGCCAGCAGCCGGACAGGGTTCGGAGTTTCACCCCTCCACTTT. Protein sequence: CASSRTGFGVSPLHF.

V gene TRBV19 combines with J gene TRBJ2-1, with TRBD2 as a possible D gene (6 bases). The CDR3 is 13 residues long. Germline assignment: CDR1 LNHDA and CDR2 SQIVND (reference sequence). V gave up 6 bases and J gave up 9 bases, with 15 bases separating them. For the CDR3, the DNA is TGTGCCAGTAGGCACCATGAGGGAGGTGAGCAGTTCTTC. It yields the protein CASRHHEGGEQFF.

The CDR3 sequence: CASSGDSGNTIYF. CDR3 nucleotide sequence: TGTGCCAGCTCCGGTGATTCTGGAAACACCATATATTTT. The gene calls are TRBV6-6 and TRBJ1-3; D is unclear. Germline V gene data show CDR1 as MNHNY and CDR2 as SVGAGI (reference sequence). The CDR3 has 13 amino acids. V shed 8 bases and J shed 1 base, with 9 bases lying between them.

J is TRBJ1-2 and V is TRBV5-1; 9 bases are shared with TRBD1. The CDR3 spans 14 residues. CDR1 and CDR2 (germline): SGHRS, YFSETQ. V trimming: 0 bases; J trimming: 6 bases; junction bases outside the gene matches: 3. The CDR3 loop reads CASSLGTGVNGYTF. The CDR3 nucleotides are TGCGCCAGCAGCTTGGGGACAGGGGTAAATGGCTACACCTTC.

The gene calls are TRBV27 and TRBJ1-1, with D possibly matching TRBD1 (5 bases). V was clipped by 6 bases and J by 5 bases, with 13 bases between them. Germline V gene lookup returns CDR1 MNHEY and CDR2 SMNVEV (reference sequence). The CDR3 has 13 residues. This CDR3 is CASSGSKGTEAFF. The DNA of the CDR3 is TGTGCCAGCAGCGGTAGCAAGGGGACTGAAGCTTTCTTT.

This chain connects TRBV9 to TRBJ2-2, with D possibly TRBD1 on 6 matching bases. V lost 4 bases, J lost 2 bases, and 12 bases lay in between. Per germline, CDR1 SGDLS and CDR2 YYNGEE. The CDR3 is 15 amino acids. DNA for the CDR3: TGTGCCAGCAGCACTCGGACAGATAACACCGGGGAGCTGTTTTTT. It translates to CASSTRTDNTGELFF.

This clone appeared a few times. V and J are TRBV5-6 and TRBJ1-3; the D is unclear. This CDR3 contains 15 residues. Germline assignment: CDR1 SGHDT and CDR2 YYEEEE. V was clipped by 4 bases and J by 0 bases, with 11 bases between them. The CDR3: CASSRNSYSGNTIYF. DNA for the CDR3: TGTGCCAGCAGCAGAAACAGCTACTCTGGAAACACCATATATTTT.

This chain links TRBV5-1 with TRBJ2-7, with a weak D call TRBD2 (5 bases). The CDR3 contains 13 residues. Germline V gene data show CDR1 as SGHRS and CDR2 as YFSETQ. V shed 1 base and J shed 7 bases, with 12 bases lying between them. The CDR3 bases are TGCGCCAGCAGCTTGAGTGTTGAGGGTGAGCAGTACTTC. Protein product: CASSLSVEGEQYF.